The entry that follows covers one T cell receptor (beta chain) sequence. The data originate from a study of T cell responses to AZD1222 COVID-19 vaccine. Measured with immunoSEQ multiplex PCR; TCRdb has only the in-frame clones, and not every one. The table lists about 78,000 clones, 80% to 85% of them singletons. The germline gives CDR1 SGHVS, CDR2 FQNEAQ. The length of the CDR3 is 16 residues. The V end was cut by 0 bases, the J end by 2 bases, with 8 bases between. The rearrangement uses TRBV7-8 and TRBJ2-6; no reliable D call. The sequence derives from an adult in good health. The sequences come from peripheral blood, collected on day 0 of AZD1222 vaccination. CDR3: CASSLASLPGANVLTF. The CDR3 bases are TGTGCCAGCAGCTTAGCGTCCCTACCTGGGGCCAACGTCCTGACTTTC.